Listed below are T cell receptor beta chains from one sample, sequenced in a study of T-cell reconstitution after alpha-beta-depleted transplantation in children. TCRdb re-derived calls from the PCR reads in MiXCR, one entry per CDR3 protein. Here the sample spans some 440,000 distinct CDR3 sequences, around 15% being singletons. The sample was PBMCs, mostly from graft donor cells, taken 360 days after TCRalphabeta/CD19-depleted stem cell transplant. Receptors originate from a boy in the first two years of life who had a stem cell transplant for Wiskott-Aldrich syndrome, so the T cells may come from the graft donor. The CDR3 runs from the conserved cysteine through the conserved F or W. The D gene is left open where the match is weak. Rows may omit the clone size; those that give it use once, few, many or a size class.

j_call: TRBJ1-5; d_call: -; v_call: TRBV12-3/TRBV12-4; clone_size: -; cdr3_nt: TGTGCCAGCAGCAAGTCACAGGGACGTGGGCAGCCCCAGCATTTT; cdr3_aa: CASSKSQGRGQPQHF
j_call: TRBJ2-1; d_call: -; v_call: TRBV6-5; clone_size: -; cdr3_nt: TGTGCCAGCAGTTATACGGGAGCAATCCTTTACAATGAGCAGTTCTTC; cdr3_aa: CASSYTGAILYNEQFF
j_call: TRBJ2-2; d_call: -; v_call: TRBV12-3/TRBV12-4; clone_size: few; cdr3_nt: TGTGCCAGCAGTTTAGACATCCTTGCCGGGGAGCTGTTTTTT; cdr3_aa: CASSLDILAGELFF
j_call: TRBJ2-1; d_call: TRBD2; v_call: TRBV5-1; clone_size: many; cdr3_nt: TGCGCCAGCAGCTTGGGGGGACTAGTCACCTACAATGAGCAGTTCTTC; cdr3_aa: CASSLGGLVTYNEQFF
j_call: TRBJ2-3; d_call: TRBD2; v_call: TRBV15; clone_size: many; cdr3_nt: TGTGCCACCAGCCCCAGGCTAGCGGAGCTCACAGATACGCAGTATTTT; cdr3_aa: CATSPRLAELTDTQYF
j_call: TRBJ2-3; d_call: TRBD2; v_call: TRBV5-1; clone_size: few; cdr3_nt: TGCGCCAGCAGCTTGAAGCCCCCAGCGGGAGGAGGAACAGATACGCAGTATTTT; cdr3_aa: CASSLKPPAGGGTDTQYF
j_call: TRBJ2-7; d_call: -; v_call: TRBV2; clone_size: many; cdr3_nt: TGTGCCAGCAGCCCCCACACGAGCTCCTACGAGCAGTACTTC; cdr3_aa: CASSPHTSSYEQYF
j_call: TRBJ2-1; d_call: TRBD2; v_call: TRBV3-1; clone_size: -; cdr3_nt: TGTGCCAGCAGCCAAGCTGGCGGGGGAAACAATGAGCAGTTCTTC; cdr3_aa: CASSQAGGGNNEQFF
j_call: TRBJ2-7; d_call: TRBD2; v_call: TRBV11-1; clone_size: -; cdr3_nt: TGTGCCAGCAGCTCCACTAGCGCACCTAACAGAATGGCCTACGAGCAGTACTTC; cdr3_aa: CASSSTSAPNRMAYEQYF
j_call: TRBJ2-1; d_call: TRBD2; v_call: TRBV12-3/TRBV12-4; clone_size: few; cdr3_nt: TGTGCCAGCAGTTCCCCGAGTAGCGGGAGGGGGTACAATGAGCAGTTCTTC; cdr3_aa: CASSSPSSGRGYNEQFF
j_call: TRBJ2-7; d_call: -; v_call: TRBV28; clone_size: few; cdr3_nt: TGTGCCAGCAGTCCCCTCGGTCGGCGAACCTCCTACGAGCAGTACTTC; cdr3_aa: CASSPLGRRTSYEQYF
j_call: TRBJ2-1; d_call: -; v_call: TRBV4-3; clone_size: many; cdr3_nt: TGCGCCAGCAGCACACAGACGGTTAACTACAATGAGCAGTTCTTC; cdr3_aa: CASSTQTVNYNEQFF
j_call: TRBJ1-5; d_call: -; v_call: TRBV29-1; clone_size: few; cdr3_nt: TGCAGCGTTGTGGGGGGCCGAGGTCAGCCCCAGCATTTT; cdr3_aa: CSVVGGRGQPQHF
j_call: TRBJ2-1; d_call: TRBD2; v_call: TRBV3-1; clone_size: -; cdr3_nt: TGTGCCAGCAGCTACGCTAGCGGTTACAATGAGCAGTTCTTC; cdr3_aa: CASSYASGYNEQFF
j_call: TRBJ2-3; d_call: TRBD2; v_call: TRBV12-3/TRBV12-4; clone_size: few; cdr3_nt: TGTGCCAGCAGTTTTCCCAGCGGGAGCTGGAGGAATACGCAGTATTTT; cdr3_aa: CASSFPSGSWRNTQYF
j_call: TRBJ2-3; d_call: TRBD1; v_call: TRBV25-1; clone_size: few; cdr3_nt: TGTGCCAGCAGTGAATGGAAGACAGGGGCAGATACGCAGTATTTT; cdr3_aa: CASSEWKTGADTQYF
j_call: TRBJ2-4; d_call: -; v_call: TRBV5-1; clone_size: few; cdr3_nt: TGCGCCAGCAGCTTGGCCGGACAGGCAGGAGGGTTAGACATTCAGTACTTC; cdr3_aa: CASSLAGQAGGLDIQYF
j_call: TRBJ2-5; d_call: TRBD2; v_call: TRBV12-3/TRBV12-4; clone_size: few; cdr3_nt: TGTGCCAGCAGCTCGGGCGGGAGTACATCGGTCGCGACCCAGTACTTC; cdr3_aa: CASSSGGSTSVATQYF
j_call: TRBJ1-2; d_call: -; v_call: TRBV27; clone_size: few; cdr3_nt: TGTGCCAGCAGTTTGGTAGGGGTAGGTGGCTACACCTTC; cdr3_aa: CASSLVGVGGYTF
j_call: TRBJ1-1; d_call: -; v_call: TRBV9; clone_size: few; cdr3_nt: TGTGCCAGCAGCGTAGCGTGGGGCCGGACTGAAGCTTTCTTT; cdr3_aa: CASSVAWGRTEAFF
j_call: TRBJ2-3; d_call: -; v_call: TRBV29-1; clone_size: few; cdr3_nt: TGCAGCGTTGACGGGCAGGTGGCAGATACGCAGTATTTT; cdr3_aa: CSVDGQVADTQYF
j_call: TRBJ2-7; d_call: TRBD2; v_call: TRBV15; clone_size: once; cdr3_nt: TGTGCCACCAGCAGAGATCGGGGGGTATCCTACGAGCAGTACTTC; cdr3_aa: CATSRDRGVSYEQYF
j_call: TRBJ2-1; d_call: -; v_call: TRBV18; clone_size: few; cdr3_nt: TGTGCCAGCTCACCAGGACAGGAGCAGTTCTTC; cdr3_aa: CASSPGQEQFF
j_call: TRBJ2-7; d_call: -; v_call: TRBV2; clone_size: -; cdr3_nt: TGTGCCAGCATCAGGGAAGGGAGCTCCTACGAGCAGTACTTC; cdr3_aa: CASIREGSSYEQYF
j_call: TRBJ2-7; d_call: -; v_call: TRBV7-2; clone_size: few; cdr3_nt: TGTGCCAGCAGCTTAGCGAAGTGGGAAGGGACCGAGCAGTACTTC; cdr3_aa: CASSLAKWEGTEQYF
j_call: TRBJ2-5; d_call: -; v_call: TRBV7-9; clone_size: -; cdr3_nt: TGTGCCATCACCACTGGAGGATCAGAGACCCAGTACTTC; cdr3_aa: CAITTGGSETQYF
j_call: TRBJ1-5; d_call: -; v_call: TRBV6-5; clone_size: -; cdr3_nt: TGTGCCAGCAGTTACAGACAGACGAATCAGCCCCAGCATTTT; cdr3_aa: CASSYRQTNQPQHF
j_call: TRBJ2-5; d_call: TRBD1; v_call: TRBV20-1; clone_size: few; cdr3_nt: TGCAGTGCTAGAGATGTAAGGGACAGGGTCCCGACCCAGTACTTC; cdr3_aa: CSARDVRDRVPTQYF
j_call: TRBJ1-1; d_call: -; v_call: TRBV27; clone_size: -; cdr3_nt: TGTGCCAGCAGCTCCTGGCGGGGGGGCAGGCTGAACACTGAAGCTTTCTTT; cdr3_aa: CASSSWRGGRLNTEAFF
j_call: TRBJ1-2; d_call: TRBD1; v_call: TRBV27; clone_size: -; cdr3_nt: TGTGCCACCCTGGACAGGTCCTTCTATGGCTACACCTTC; cdr3_aa: CATLDRSFYGYTF
j_call: TRBJ2-5; d_call: -; v_call: TRBV6-2/TRBV6-3; clone_size: few; cdr3_nt: TGCTCATCTCGGACCCTGGCAGAGACCCAGTACTTC; cdr3_aa: CSSRTLAETQYF
j_call: TRBJ1-5; d_call: -; v_call: TRBV28; clone_size: few; cdr3_nt: TGTGCCAGCAGCCCCCTTACACGGAGCAATCAGCCCCAGCATTTT; cdr3_aa: CASSPLTRSNQPQHF
j_call: TRBJ2-5; d_call: TRBD2; v_call: TRBV14; clone_size: -; cdr3_nt: TGTGCCAGCAGCAACAGGACTAGCGGGGGACAAGAGACCCAGTACTTC; cdr3_aa: CASSNRTSGGQETQYF
j_call: TRBJ1-1; d_call: TRBD1; v_call: TRBV6-6; clone_size: few; cdr3_nt: TGTGCCAGCAGTGCACAGGGGAGGCCTGAAGCTTTCTTT; cdr3_aa: CASSAQGRPEAFF
j_call: TRBJ1-1; d_call: TRBD1; v_call: TRBV20-1; clone_size: -; cdr3_nt: TGCAGTGACCCGGACAGGGGCACTGAAGCTTTCTTT; cdr3_aa: CSDPDRGTEAFF
j_call: TRBJ2-2; d_call: -; v_call: TRBV3-1; clone_size: -; cdr3_nt: TGTGCCAGCAGCCAAGGGATGAACACCGGGGAGCTGTTTTTT; cdr3_aa: CASSQGMNTGELFF
j_call: TRBJ1-6; d_call: -; v_call: TRBV30; clone_size: -; cdr3_nt: TGTGCCTGGAGCTTTGCCAGGGATTCACCCCTCCACTTT; cdr3_aa: CAWSFARDSPLHF
j_call: TRBJ2-1; d_call: -; v_call: TRBV6-2/TRBV6-3; clone_size: -; cdr3_nt: TGTGCCAGCAGTTTGGGACAGTTTGGGAGGGGACCCAATCCCTACAATGAGCAGTTCTTC; cdr3_aa: CASSLGQFGRGPNPYNEQFF
j_call: TRBJ2-3; d_call: -; v_call: TRBV12-3/TRBV12-4; clone_size: -; cdr3_nt: TGTGCCAGCAGTGGGACTCCAGATACGCAGTATTTT; cdr3_aa: CASSGTPDTQYF
j_call: TRBJ2-7; d_call: TRBD1; v_call: TRBV12-3/TRBV12-4; clone_size: few; cdr3_nt: TGTGCCATTTCCCGGGGGGGGACAGGGGCCTACGAGCAGTACTTC; cdr3_aa: CAISRGGTGAYEQYF
j_call: TRBJ2-1; d_call: -; v_call: TRBV19; clone_size: -; cdr3_nt: TGTGCCAGTACCAAAAGAGGGGTACGAGGGTACAATGAGCAGTTCTTC; cdr3_aa: CASTKRGVRGYNEQFF
j_call: TRBJ2-6; d_call: -; v_call: TRBV5-1; clone_size: -; cdr3_nt: TGCGCCAGCAGCCTAAACTACAAGTCTGGGGCCAACGTCCTGACTTTC; cdr3_aa: CASSLNYKSGANVLTF